A selection of T cell receptor beta chains follows, all from one sample in a study of blood T cell repertoires in COVID-19. Some clones are missing from TCRdb's copy, which holds only in-frame ones; the method was immunoSEQ multiplex PCR. The data show roughly 230,000 clones, about 83% seen once. The specimen was peripheral blood. All receptors derive from a human donor in a cohort sampled during active COVID-19. CDR3s include the opening cysteine and the closing phenylalanine or tryptophan. A D gene is named only where the DNA matches it firmly. A row's size may be missing; if present it is once, few, many or a size class.

size	V	J	D	DNA	CDR3
medium-sized	TRBV6-5	TRBJ1-5	-	TGTGCCAGCAGGCCCCCTGGGCATAGCAATCAGCCCCAGCATTTT	CASRPPGHSNQPQHF
once	TRBV9	TRBJ2-1	TRBD1	TGTCCGCGAGGGGGCACCCACAATGAGCAGTTCTTC	CPRGGTHNEQFF
-	TRBV29-1	TRBJ1-1	TRBD1	TGCAGCGTCGAAAAGGCGACAGGGACTGAAGCTTTCTTT	CSVEKATGTEAFF
-	TRBV5-6	TRBJ2-2	TRBD1	TGTGCCAGCAGCTGGGGGACAGTCACCGGGGAGCTGTTTTTT	CASSWGTVTGELFF
-	TRBV28	TRBJ1-2	TRBD1	TGTGCCAGCAGTTTATACAGGGGGCCCTATGGCTACACCTTC	CASSLYRGPYGYTF
-	TRBV6-1	TRBJ2-7	TRBD2	TGTGCCAGCAGTCGGACGACTAGCGGATTTAACGAGCAGTACTTC	CASSRTTSGFNEQYF
-	TRBV5-1	TRBJ2-1	-	TGCGCCAGCAGCTGGGAACAGGGAGGGAATGAGCAGTTCTTC	CASSWEQGGNEQFF
-	TRBV4-1	TRBJ1-5	-	TGCGCCAGCAGCCTTCTTGACGGGGATCAGCCCCAGCATTTT	CASSLLDGDQPQHF
-	TRBV11-1	TRBJ1-4	-	TGTGCCAGCAGCTTTTCCGGCAGGGCTAATGAAAAACTGTTTTTT	CASSFSGRANEKLFF
-	TRBV11-1	TRBJ2-5	TRBD2	TGTGCCAGCAGCCAAGCGGGAGGGATCCAAGAGACCCAGTACTTC	CASSQAGGIQETQYF
few	TRBV3-1/TRBV3-2	TRBJ1-3	-	TGTGCCAGCAGCCCCCGATGGACTTCGTCTGGAAACACCATATATTTT	CASSPRWTSSGNTIYF
-	TRBV5-1	TRBJ2-5	-	TGCGCCAGCAGCTTGGGGTCCGGGGGGCCAGAGACCCAGTACTTC	CASSLGSGGPETQYF
-	TRBV6-1	TRBJ2-7	-	TGTGCCAGCAGTGAAAGCGGACGCCCTTACGAGCAGTACTTC	CASSESGRPYEQYF
-	TRBV14	TRBJ2-1	-	TGTGCCAGCAGCCCGATGAGGAATGAGCAGTTCTTC	CASSPMRNEQFF
-	TRBV5-4	TRBJ2-1	-	TGTGCCAGCAGCTTGGGACAGTTATACAATGAGCAGTTCTTC	CASSLGQLYNEQFF
once	TRBV29-1	TRBJ2-5	-	TGCAGCGTTGAAGATCCACCGCGGGGCCAAGAGACCCAGTACTTC	CSVEDPPRGQETQYF
-	TRBV27	TRBJ2-5	TRBD1	TGTGCCAGCAGTTTAGTCCAGGGGGCAAAGACCCAGTACTTC	CASSLVQGAKTQYF
once	TRBV18	TRBJ1-3	TRBD1	TGTGCCAGCTCACCACTCGGGACAGGGGGAACTGGAAACACCATATATTTT	CASSPLGTGGTGNTIYF
many	TRBV4-2	TRBJ2-1	TRBD2	TGTGCCAGCAGCCTGGGTCTGGCGGGAGGGCCAGGGAATGAGCAGTTCTTC	CASSLGLAGGPGNEQFF
-	TRBV5-1	TRBJ2-5	TRBD2	TGCGCCAGCAGCTTGACTGGACTAGCGGGAGGAAGAGAGACCCAGTACTTC	CASSLTGLAGGRETQYF
-	TRBV14	TRBJ1-2	TRBD1	TGTGCCAGCAGCTACCTTACGGGACAGGGAAGCGATGGCTACACCTTC	CASSYLTGQGSDGYTF
-	TRBV10-1	TRBJ2-1	TRBD2	TGCGCCAGCAGTGAGCGGATCAGTGCGGGACTAGCGGGAGTTGAGCAGTTCTTC	CASSERISAGLAGVEQFF
once	TRBV18	TRBJ2-5	-	TGTGCCAGCTCGCTAGGCAGCCGGGGAGAGACCCAGTACTTC	CASSLGSRGETQYF
-	TRBV10-3	TRBJ2-4	TRBD2	TGTGCCATCGGGGGGGGAAACATTCAGTACTTC	CAIGGGNIQYF
-	TRBV20-1	TRBJ1-3	-	TGCAGTGCTAGTAGCCAGGCTGGAAACACCATATATTTT	CSASSQAGNTIYF
once	TRBV24-1	TRBJ2-3	-	TGTGCCACCAGTGATTTGTCTAGCACAGATACGCAGTATTTT	CATSDLSSTDTQYF
-	TRBV9	TRBJ2-2	TRBD1	TGTGCCAGCAGCTCGAGGGGACAGGGGGCTTTCGGGGAGCTGTTTTTT	CASSSRGQGAFGELFF
-	TRBV28	TRBJ1-1	TRBD1	TGTGCCAGCAGTGGGCAGACAGGGTTTAGGAGGACTGAAGCTTTCTTT	CASSGQTGFRRTEAFF
-	TRBV11-3	TRBJ1-1	-	TGTGCCAGCAGCCGCGACAGGTTAACCGAAGCTTTCTTT	CASSRDRLTEAFF
-	TRBV5-6	TRBJ2-6	-	TGTGCCAGCAGCTTTGAGTCTGGGGCCAACGTCCTGACTTTC	CASSFESGANVLTF
-	TRBV2	TRBJ2-1	TRBD2	TGTGCCAGTAAGGGACTAGCGGACAATGAGCAGTTCTTC	CASKGLADNEQFF
-	TRBV18	TRBJ1-2	TRBD1	TGTGCCAGCTCACTTTCTACACGACAGGGTGAGGCCTATGGCTACACCTTC	CASSLSTRQGEAYGYTF
-	TRBV28	TRBJ2-7	TRBD2	TGTGCCAGCAGTCCAGGGACTAGCGGGAGGGATAGTAGTCTTTACGAGCAGTACTTC	CASSPGTSGRDSSLYEQYF
-	TRBV5-1	TRBJ1-5	TRBD1	TGCGCCAGCAGCTGGGGGACAGGGGATGGTCAGCCCCAGCATTTT	CASSWGTGDGQPQHF
-	TRBV18	TRBJ2-2	-	TGTGCCAGCTCACACACCCAGGGTGGCACCGGGGAGCTGTTTTTT	CASSHTQGGTGELFF
-	TRBV7-2	TRBJ2-1	-	TGTGCCAGCAGCCTAGCCTGGGACTCAACCTACAATGAGCAGTTCTTC	CASSLAWDSTYNEQFF
-	TRBV5-1	TRBJ2-1	-	TGCGCCAGCAGCTTGGGGAGTCCGGGCTCCTACAATGAGCAGTTCTTC	CASSLGSPGSYNEQFF
-	TRBV25-1	TRBJ2-2	-	TGTGCCAGCAGTGAATCCAGGGGAGATACCGGGGAGCTGTTTTTT	CASSESRGDTGELFF
once	TRBV5-5	TRBJ2-3	TRBD1	TGTGCCAGCACCGAGGACAGGGTCCCAGATACGCAGTATTTT	CASTEDRVPDTQYF
-	TRBV10-1	TRBJ1-6	TRBD1	TGCGCCAGCAGTGAGAAAACAGGGGGCAATTCACCCCTCCACTTT	CASSEKTGGNSPLHF
-	TRBV7-9	TRBJ1-2	TRBD1	TGTGCCAGCAGCTCAGGGGGACGGAGGTTCTATGGCTACACCTTC	CASSSGGRRFYGYTF
once	TRBV6-5	TRBJ2-7	-	TGTGCCAGCACTACCGGCTCCTACGAGCAGTACTTC	CASTTGSYEQYF
-	TRBV24-1	TRBJ2-7	-	TGTGCCACCAGAGGGGCCTACGAGCAGTACTTC	CATRGAYEQYF
few	TRBV18	TRBJ2-7	TRBD1	TGTGCCAGCTCACCAAGGACAGGGATGAACGAGCAGTACTTC	CASSPRTGMNEQYF
-	TRBV21-1	TRBJ2-7	-	TGTGCCAGCAGCAAGGGGGGGACCTACGAGCAGTACTTC	CASSKGGTYEQYF
-	TRBV5-8	TRBJ1-2	-	TGTGCCAGCAGCTTCTGGGCGGGTAGCGGTGGCTACACCTTC	CASSFWAGSGGYTF
-	TRBV24-1	TRBJ2-5	-	TGTGCCACCAGTGAGACTCAGGGTCCCCAAGAGACCCAGTACTTC	CATSETQGPQETQYF
few	TRBV7-6	TRBJ2-1	-	TGTGCCAGCAGCTTAGCCGGGAACACCTACAATGAGCAGTTCTTC	CASSLAGNTYNEQFF
-	TRBV29-1	TRBJ2-3	TRBD2	TGCAGCCTCTCCCCTGCGGGAGTTGTTGCAGATACGCAGTATTTT	CSLSPAGVVADTQYF
-	TRBV18	TRBJ2-3	-	TGTGCCAGCTCACCCGTGACAGATACGCAGTATTTT	CASSPVTDTQYF
-	TRBV27	TRBJ2-1	TRBD1	TGTGCCAGCAGAACCCGGGACAGACCAGCGAATGAGCAGTTCTTC	CASRTRDRPANEQFF